This T cell receptor beta chain was recovered during a study of Tregs in tolerant kidney transplant recipients. The assay was immunoSEQ multiplex PCR, and TCRdb's table has in-frame clones only and misses some. In the table there are 92,000 or so clones, more than 80% of which are singletons. Regarding the study as a whole: The most relevant donor-specific Treg TCRbeta repertoire apparently came from expansion with activated donor B cells.

The CDR3 is 13 residues long. Germline values: CDR1 SGHAT, CDR2 FQNNGV. Deletions cut 8 bases from V and 7 bases from J, with 17 bases between. A remark on this clone: Its specificity is unknown.

Specimen: CD8+ T cells from blood. The clonotype originates from a human donor in good health. The chain joins TRBV11-2 to TRBJ1-1; D uncertain. CDR3 DNA: TGTGCCAGCGCGCCGGCGAGGCCGCATGAAGCTTTCTTT. It is translated as CASAPARPHEAFF.